These 16 T cell receptor beta chains were sequenced from one sample in a study of immune evolution from preneoplasia to lung adenocarcinoma. The assay was immunoSEQ multiplex PCR, and TCRdb's table has in-frame clones only and misses some. Counted here are 23,000 or so clones, about 80% occurring once; the ten biggest clones make up approximately 5.6%. The sample consisted of FFPE invasive lung adenocarcinoma tissue. These TCRs come from a person between 60 and 70 years old with lung adenocarcinoma.

The J gene is TRBJ2-3, the V gene TRBV5-6; 10 nucleotides match TRBD2. Trimming took 3 bases from V and 6 from J; bases not matched to a gene: 19. CDR3 length: 19 amino acids. Germline V gene sequence: CDR1 SGHDT, CDR2 YYEEEE. In nucleotides, the CDR3 is TGTGCCAGCAGCTCCTTCGTAGCGGGAGGAGCCGCATACCCCGATACGCAGTATTTT. Amino acids: CASSSFVAGGAAYPDTQYF.

The chain employs TRBV28 and TRBJ2-7; 10 bases match TRBD1. CDR1 is MDHEN, CDR2 SYDVKM, per germline. Trimming took 4 bases from V and 5 from J; bases not matched to a gene: 8. The CDR3 is 15 amino acids. The CDR3 sequence is CASSSSGQGIHEQYF. The CDR3 coding sequence is TGTGCCAGCAGTTCGTCGGGACAGGGGATCCACGAGCAGTACTTC.

Here the CDR3 DNA reads TGTGCCAGCTCACCAGGAGGGAGAGAGACCCAGTACTTC. Translation gives CASSPGGRETQYF. The rearrangement uses TRBV18 and TRBJ2-5, with D perhaps TRBD2 (6 bases). The CDR3 sequence is 13 residues long. Germline loops: CDR1 KGHSH, CDR2 LQKENI. Trimming took off 2 bases at V and 4 bases at J, with 8 bases between the two ends.

This chain connects TRBV10-3 to TRBJ2-1, with a possible D match to TRBD2 (5 bases). The length of the CDR3 is 15 residues. V lost 6 bases to trimming and J lost 1 base, with 13 bases between them. Germline-derived CDR1 and CDR2 are ENHRY and SYGVKD. The CDR3 loop is CAIRDSTGSYNEQFF. The CDR3 bases are TGTGCCATCAGGGACTCGACCGGGTCCTACAATGAGCAGTTCTTC.

The CDR3 here is CASRLPNWGPGELFF. Written as DNA, the CDR3 is TGTGCAAGTCGCTTACCCAATTGGGGGCCAGGGGAGCTGTTTTTT. This chain joins TRBV12-2 and TRBJ2-2; the table's D call, TRBD1, has no DNA check behind it. TRBV12-2 constitutes a pseudogene. This CDR3 is built from 15 residues.

The chain combines TRBV7-8 with TRBJ2-5; D is possibly TRBD1 or TRBD2 (5 bases each). Germline V gene sequence: CDR1 SGHVS, CDR2 FQNEAQ. The CDR3 has 13 amino acids. The V gene lost 5 bases and the J gene lost 2 bases, with 9 bases spanning the gap. The CDR3 bases are TGTGCCAGCAGCAGGGGACGGCAAGAGACCCAGTACTTC. As protein: CASSRGRQETQYF.

The V and J genes are TRBV7-2 and TRBJ2-5, with 12 nucleotides matching TRBD2. This CDR3 is built from 17 residues. Germline-derived CDR1 and CDR2 are SGHTA and FQGNSA. Losses at the gene ends were 2 bases for V and 5 bases for J; bases not matched to a gene: 9. CDR3 amino acids: CASSLKLAGGRGETQYF. CDR3 sequence (DNA): TGTGCCAGCAGCTTAAAACTAGCGGGAGGTCGGGGGGAGACCCAGTACTTC. The full variable domain, with the rest looked up from reference TRBV7-2 and TRBJ2-5, is GAGVSQSPSNKVTEKGKDVELRCDPISGHTALYWYRQSLGQGLEFLIYFQGNSAPDKSGLPSDRFSAERTGGSVSTLTIQRTQQEDSAVYLCASSLKLAGGRGETQYFGPGTRLLVL.

About this clone itself: At one end, the junction sequence differs from germline, possibly due to a read error. V is TRBV7-2 and J is TRBJ2-7; D is uncertain. The CDR3 extends over 14 amino acids. CDR1 and CDR2 (germline): SGHTA, FQGNSA. In DNA, the CDR3 is TGTGCCAGCAGCCTCGCGAGTAGCACCTACGATCAGTACTTC. Translation gives CASSLASSTYDQYF.

This clone has only a few counts. V gene TRBV6-5 combines with J gene TRBJ2-7, with D tentatively TRBD2 (5 bases). The CDR3 length is 13 residues. Per germline, CDR1 MNHEY and CDR2 SVGAGI. The germline V and J ends were trimmed by 8 bases and 4 bases, with 15 bases remaining between them. The DNA for the CDR3 is TGTGCCAGCGGGAAGAGGGCTTGGTACGAGCAGTACTTC. Protein: CASGKRAWYEQYF.

The chain uses TRBV5-1 and TRBJ1-2; D gene unclear. This CDR3 has 14 residues. Germline CDR1 SGHRS, CDR2 YFSETQ. Trimming took 0 bases from V and 7 from J, leaving 13 bases between them. CDR3 amino acids: CASSLVSGRGGYTF. The CDR3 DNA reads as TGCGCCAGCAGCTTGGTATCAGGACGGGGTGGCTACACCTTC.

V usage is TRBV7-9 and J usage is TRBJ2-7; tentative D call: TRBD2 (6 bases). There are 15 residues in the CDR3. V lost 5 bases and J lost 7, with 21 bases in between. Germline CDR1 is SEHNR and CDR2 is FQNEAQ (reference sequence). The CDR3 DNA follows: TGTGCCAGCAGCCCATCCCCGACGGGGGTTAGGGAGCAGTACTTC. This encodes CASSPSPTGVREQYF.

This chain joins TRBV18 and TRBJ1-4; the match to TRBD1 covers 12 bases. The trim removed 3 bases at V and 7 bases at J, leaving 3 bases unmatched. The CDR3 consists of 15 residues. Germline CDR1 and CDR2: KGHSH and LQKENI. The CDR3 loop reads CASSPGQGAPEKLFF. The CDR3 DNA follows: TGTGCCAGCTCACCGGGACAGGGGGCTCCTGAAAAACTGTTTTTT.

The chain joins TRBV7-2 to TRBJ2-7, with TRBD2 identical over 8 bases. Per the germline V gene, CDR1 is SGHTA and CDR2 is FQGNSA. V was clipped by 2 bases and J by 5 bases; unmatched bases: 5. The CDR3 totals 14 residues. The CDR3 loop is CASSLWTSSDEQYF. CDR3 nucleotide sequence: TGTGCCAGCAGCTTATGGACTAGCTCGGACGAGCAGTACTTC.

The V call is TRBV19, the J call TRBJ2-1, with D perhaps matching TRBD1 or TRBD2 (5 bases each). This CDR3 has 14 amino acids. The ends were cut back, 3 bases at V and 6 bases at J, with 12 bases in the middle. The V gene's germline CDR1 is LNHDA and CDR2 SQIVND (reference sequence). The CDR3 protein is CASSIQGVGNEQFF. DNA for the CDR3: TGTGCCAGTAGTATTCAGGGAGTCGGCAATGAGCAGTTCTTC.

This clone has more than one count but fewer than ten. The chain has TRBV6-6 and TRBJ2-1, with a possible D match to TRBD1 (5 bases). Between the trimmed V and J ends, which lost 0 bases and 6 bases, there was a span of 12 bases. CDR3 length: 15 amino acids. Germline V gene lookup returns CDR1 MNHNY and CDR2 SVGAGI (reference sequence). The CDR3 nucleotides read TGTGCCAGCAGTTACTCGGGCAGGGTAGGCAATGAGCAGTTCTTC. Translation gives CASSYSGRVGNEQFF.

The chain carries TRBV2 and TRBJ1-2; D is unclear. V was shortened by 7 bases and J by 7 bases, with 10 bases between the two germline ends. CDR1 SNHLY and CDR2 FYNNEI come from the germline V gene. This CDR3 is 11 amino acids long. In DNA form, the CDR3 reads TGTGCCAGCACCCTCAATGGTGGCTACACCTTC. This sequence encodes CASTLNGGYTF. The whole variable domain, remainder taken from reference TRBV2 and TRBJ1-2, is EPEVTQTPSHQVTQMGQEVILRCVPISNHLYFYWYRQILGQKVEFLVSFYNNEISEKSEIFDDQFSVERPDGSNFTLKIRSTKLEDSAMYFCASTLNGGYTFGSGTRLTVV.